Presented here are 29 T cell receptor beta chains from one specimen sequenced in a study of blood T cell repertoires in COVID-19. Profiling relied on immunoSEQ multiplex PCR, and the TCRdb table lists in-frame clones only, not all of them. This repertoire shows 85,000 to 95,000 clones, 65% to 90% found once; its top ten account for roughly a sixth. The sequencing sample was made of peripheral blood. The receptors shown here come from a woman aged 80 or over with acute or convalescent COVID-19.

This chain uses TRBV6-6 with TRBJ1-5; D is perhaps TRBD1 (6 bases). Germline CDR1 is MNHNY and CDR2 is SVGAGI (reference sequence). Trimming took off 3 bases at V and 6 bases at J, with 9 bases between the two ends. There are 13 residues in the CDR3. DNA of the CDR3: TGTGCCAGCAGTTATTTGGGGGCTCAGCCCCAGCATTTT. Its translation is CASSYLGAQPQHF.

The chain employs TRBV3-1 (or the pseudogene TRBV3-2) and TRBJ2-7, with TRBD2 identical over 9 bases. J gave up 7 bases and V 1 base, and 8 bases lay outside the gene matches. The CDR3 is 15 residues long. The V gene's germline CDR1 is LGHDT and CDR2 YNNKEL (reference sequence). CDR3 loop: CASSQAGGGAREQYF. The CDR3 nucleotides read TGTGCCAGCAGCCAAGCTGGCGGGGGGGCCCGGGAGCAGTACTTC.

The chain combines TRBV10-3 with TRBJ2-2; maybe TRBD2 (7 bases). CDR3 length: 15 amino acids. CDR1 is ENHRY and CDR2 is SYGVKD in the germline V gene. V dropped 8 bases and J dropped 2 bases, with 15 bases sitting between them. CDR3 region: CAIPRRGGNTGELFF. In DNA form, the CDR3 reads TGTGCCATCCCGAGGAGGGGGGGCAACACCGGGGAGCTGTTTTTT.

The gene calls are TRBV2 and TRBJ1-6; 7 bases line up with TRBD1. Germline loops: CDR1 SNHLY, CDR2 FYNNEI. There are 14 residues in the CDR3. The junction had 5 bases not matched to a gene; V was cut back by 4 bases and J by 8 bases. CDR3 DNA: TGTGCCAGCAGTGGTTACAGGGGTGATTCACCCCTCCACTTT. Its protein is CASSGYRGDSPLHF.

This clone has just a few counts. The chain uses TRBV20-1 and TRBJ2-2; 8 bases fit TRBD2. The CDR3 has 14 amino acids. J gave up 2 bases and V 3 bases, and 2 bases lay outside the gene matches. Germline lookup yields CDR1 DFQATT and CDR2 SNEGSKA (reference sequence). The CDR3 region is CSASRGGNTGELFF. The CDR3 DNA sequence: TGCAGTGCTAGTCGGGGGGGCAACACCGGGGAGCTGTTTTTT.

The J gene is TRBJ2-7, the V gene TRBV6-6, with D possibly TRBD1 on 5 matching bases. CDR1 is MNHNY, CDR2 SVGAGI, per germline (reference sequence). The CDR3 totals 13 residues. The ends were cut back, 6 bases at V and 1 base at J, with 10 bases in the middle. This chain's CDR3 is CASRVGASYEQYF. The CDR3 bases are TGTGCCAGCAGGGTTGGGGCATCCTACGAGCAGTACTTC.

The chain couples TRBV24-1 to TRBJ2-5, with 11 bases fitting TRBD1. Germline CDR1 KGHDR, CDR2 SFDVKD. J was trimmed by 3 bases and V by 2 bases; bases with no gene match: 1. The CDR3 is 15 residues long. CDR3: CATSDWTGGEETQYF. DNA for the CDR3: TGTGCCACCAGTGATTGGACAGGGGGCGAAGAGACCCAGTACTTC.

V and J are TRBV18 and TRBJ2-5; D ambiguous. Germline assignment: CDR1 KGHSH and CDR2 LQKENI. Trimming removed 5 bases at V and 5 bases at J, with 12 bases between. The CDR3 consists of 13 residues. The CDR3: CASSWSRWETQYF. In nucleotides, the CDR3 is TGTGCCAGCTCATGGTCTAGATGGGAGACCCAGTACTTC.

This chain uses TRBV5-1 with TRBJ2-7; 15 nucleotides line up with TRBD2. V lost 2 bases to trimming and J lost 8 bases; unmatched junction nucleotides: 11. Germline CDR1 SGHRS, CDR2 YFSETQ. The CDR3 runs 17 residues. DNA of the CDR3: TGCGCCAGCAGCTTAACCGGGACTAGCGGGGGGAACAGGAAGCAGTACTTC. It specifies CASSLTGTSGGNRKQYF. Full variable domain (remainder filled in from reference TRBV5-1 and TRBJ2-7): KAGVTQTPRYLIKTRGQQVTLSCSPISGHRSVSWYQQTPGQGLQFLFEYFSETQRNKGNFPGRFSGRQFSNSRSEMNVSTLELGDSALYLCASSLTGTSGGNRKQYFGPGTRLTVT.

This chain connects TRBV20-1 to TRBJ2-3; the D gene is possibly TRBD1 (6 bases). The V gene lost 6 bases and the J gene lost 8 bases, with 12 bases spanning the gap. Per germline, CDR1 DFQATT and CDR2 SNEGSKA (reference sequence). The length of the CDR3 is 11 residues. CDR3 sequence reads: CSASRGGTQYF. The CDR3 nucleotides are TGCAGTGCCAGCAGAGGGGGTACGCAGTATTTT.

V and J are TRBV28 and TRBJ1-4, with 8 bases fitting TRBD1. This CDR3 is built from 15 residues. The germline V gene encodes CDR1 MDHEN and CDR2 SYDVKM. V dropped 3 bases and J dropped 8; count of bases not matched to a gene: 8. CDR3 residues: CASSFNPTGGEKLFF. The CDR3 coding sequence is TGTGCCAGCAGTTTCAACCCTACAGGGGGGGAAAAACTGTTTTTT.

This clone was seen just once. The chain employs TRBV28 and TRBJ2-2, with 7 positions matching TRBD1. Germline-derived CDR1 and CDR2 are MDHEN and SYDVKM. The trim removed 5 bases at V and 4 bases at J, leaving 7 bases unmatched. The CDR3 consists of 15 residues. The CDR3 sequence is CASSLDRVGTGELFF. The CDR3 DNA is TGTGCCAGCAGTCTTGACAGGGTAGGCACCGGGGAGCTGTTTTTT.

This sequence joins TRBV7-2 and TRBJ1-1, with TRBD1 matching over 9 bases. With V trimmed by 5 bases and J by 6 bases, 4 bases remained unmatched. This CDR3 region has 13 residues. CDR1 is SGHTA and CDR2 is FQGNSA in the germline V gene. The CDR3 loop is CASSQQGAAEAFF. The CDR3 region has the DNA TGTGCCAGCAGCCAACAGGGGGCGGCTGAAGCTTTCTTT.

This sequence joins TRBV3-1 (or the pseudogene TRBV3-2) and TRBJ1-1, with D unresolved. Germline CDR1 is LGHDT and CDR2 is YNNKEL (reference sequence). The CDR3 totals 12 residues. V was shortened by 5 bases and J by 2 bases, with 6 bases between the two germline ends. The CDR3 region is CASSGRNTEAFF. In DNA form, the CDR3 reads TGTGCCAGCAGCGGCCGTAACACTGAAGCTTTCTTT.

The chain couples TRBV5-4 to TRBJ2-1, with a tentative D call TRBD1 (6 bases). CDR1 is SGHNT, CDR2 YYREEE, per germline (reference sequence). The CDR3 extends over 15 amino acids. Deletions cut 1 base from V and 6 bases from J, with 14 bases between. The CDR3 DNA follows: TGTGCCAGCAGCTTGATGACAGGAACCTTCAATGAGCAGTTCTTC. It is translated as CASSLMTGTFNEQFF.

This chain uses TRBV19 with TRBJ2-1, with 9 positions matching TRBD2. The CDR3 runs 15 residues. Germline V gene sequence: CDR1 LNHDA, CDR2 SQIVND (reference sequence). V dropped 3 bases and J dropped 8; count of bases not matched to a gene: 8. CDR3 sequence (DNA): TGTGCCAGTAGTATGGGGCGGGGGGGCGTCGATGAGCAGTTCTTC. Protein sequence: CASSMGRGGVDEQFF.

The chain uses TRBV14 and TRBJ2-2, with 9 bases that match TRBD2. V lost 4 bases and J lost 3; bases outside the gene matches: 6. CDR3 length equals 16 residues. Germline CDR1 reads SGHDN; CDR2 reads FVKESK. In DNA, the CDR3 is TGTGCCAGCAGCCCGTTAGCGGGGGCATACACCGGGGAGCTGTTTTTT. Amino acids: CASSPLAGAYTGELFF. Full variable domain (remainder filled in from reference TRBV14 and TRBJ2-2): EAGVTQFPSHSVIEKGQTVTLRCDPISGHDNLYWYRRVMGKEIKFLLHFVKESKQDESGMPNNRFLAERTGGTYSTLKVQPAELEDSGVYFCASSPLAGAYTGELFFGEGSRLTVL.

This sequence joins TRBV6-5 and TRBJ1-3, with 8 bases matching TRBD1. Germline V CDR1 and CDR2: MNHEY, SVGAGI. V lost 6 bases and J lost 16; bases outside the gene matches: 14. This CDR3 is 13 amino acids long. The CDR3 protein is CASRTGAAGLIYF. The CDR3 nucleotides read TGTGCCAGCAGGACAGGGGCTGCGGGTCTTATCTATTTT.

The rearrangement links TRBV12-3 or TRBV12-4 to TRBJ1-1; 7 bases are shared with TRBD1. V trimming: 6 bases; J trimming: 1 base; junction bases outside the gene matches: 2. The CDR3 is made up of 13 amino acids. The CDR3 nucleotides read TGTGCCAGCAGCGGGACAGCGAACACTGAAGCTTTCTTT. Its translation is CASSGTANTEAFF.

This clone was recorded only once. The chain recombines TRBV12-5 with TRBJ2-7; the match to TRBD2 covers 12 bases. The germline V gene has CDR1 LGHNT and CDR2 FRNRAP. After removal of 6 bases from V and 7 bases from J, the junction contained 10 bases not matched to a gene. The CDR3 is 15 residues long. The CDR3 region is CASGHASGGAKEQYF. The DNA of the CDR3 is TGTGCTAGTGGCCATGCTAGCGGGGGGGCTAAGGAGCAGTACTTC.

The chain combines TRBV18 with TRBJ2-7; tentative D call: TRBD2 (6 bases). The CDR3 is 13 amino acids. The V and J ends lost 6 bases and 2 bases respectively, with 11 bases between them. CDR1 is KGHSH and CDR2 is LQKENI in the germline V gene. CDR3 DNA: TGTGCCAGCTCCCGGGGCGGGGCCTACGAGCAGTACTTC. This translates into CASSRGGAYEQYF. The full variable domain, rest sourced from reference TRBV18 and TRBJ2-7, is NAGVMQNPRHLVRRRGQEARLRCSPMKGHSHVYWYRQLPEEGLKFMVYLQKENIIDESGMPKERFSAEFPKEGPSILRIQQVVRGDSAAYFCASSRGGAYEQYFGPGTRLTVT.

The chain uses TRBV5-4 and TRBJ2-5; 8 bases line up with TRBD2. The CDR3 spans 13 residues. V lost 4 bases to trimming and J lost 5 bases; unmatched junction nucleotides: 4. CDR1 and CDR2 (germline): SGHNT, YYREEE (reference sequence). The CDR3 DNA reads TGTGCCAGCAGCCGGACTAGCTGGGAGACCCAGTACTTC. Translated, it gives CASSRTSWETQYF.

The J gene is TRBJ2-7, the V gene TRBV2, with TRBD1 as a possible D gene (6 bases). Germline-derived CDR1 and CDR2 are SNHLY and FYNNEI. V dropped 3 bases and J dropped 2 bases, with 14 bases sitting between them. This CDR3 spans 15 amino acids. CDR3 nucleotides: TGTGCCAGCAGTGAGGTGAGACAGGTGACCTACGAGCAGTACTTC. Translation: CASSEVRQVTYEQYF.

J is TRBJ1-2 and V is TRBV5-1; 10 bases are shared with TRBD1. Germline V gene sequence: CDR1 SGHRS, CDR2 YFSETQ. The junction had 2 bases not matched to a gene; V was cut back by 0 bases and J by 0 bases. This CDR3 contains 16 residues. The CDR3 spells CASSLGTGGPNYGYTF. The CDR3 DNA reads TGCGCCAGCAGCTTGGGGACAGGGGGACCTAACTATGGCTACACCTTC.

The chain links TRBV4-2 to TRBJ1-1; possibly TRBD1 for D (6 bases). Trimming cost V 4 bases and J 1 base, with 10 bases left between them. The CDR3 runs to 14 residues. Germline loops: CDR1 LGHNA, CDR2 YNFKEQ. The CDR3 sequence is CASSRGQPNTEAFF. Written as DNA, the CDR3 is TGTGCCAGCAGCCGCGGACAGCCGAACACTGAAGCTTTCTTT.

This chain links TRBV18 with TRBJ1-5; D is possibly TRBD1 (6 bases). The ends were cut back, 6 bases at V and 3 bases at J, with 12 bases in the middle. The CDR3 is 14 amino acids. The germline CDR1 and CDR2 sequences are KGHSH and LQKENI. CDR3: CASSPDRNNQPQHF. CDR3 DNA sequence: TGTGCCAGCTCGCCGGACAGAAACAATCAGCCCCAGCATTTT.

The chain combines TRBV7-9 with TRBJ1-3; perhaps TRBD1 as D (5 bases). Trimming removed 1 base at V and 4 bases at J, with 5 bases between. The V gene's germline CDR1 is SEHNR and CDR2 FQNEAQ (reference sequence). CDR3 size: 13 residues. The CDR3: CASSLGGGNTIYF. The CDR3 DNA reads TGTGCCAGCAGCTTAGGGGGCGGAAACACCATATATTTT.

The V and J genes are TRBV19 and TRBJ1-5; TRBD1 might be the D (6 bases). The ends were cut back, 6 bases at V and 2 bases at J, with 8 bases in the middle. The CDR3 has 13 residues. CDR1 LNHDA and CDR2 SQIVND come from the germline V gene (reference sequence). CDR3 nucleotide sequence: TGTGCCAGTAGCCACAGGGGCAATCAGCCCCAGCATTTT. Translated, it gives CASSHRGNQPQHF.

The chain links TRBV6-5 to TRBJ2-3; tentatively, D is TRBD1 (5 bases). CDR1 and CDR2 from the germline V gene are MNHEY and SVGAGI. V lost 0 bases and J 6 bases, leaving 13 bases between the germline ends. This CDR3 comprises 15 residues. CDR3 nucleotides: TGTGCCAGCAGTTACTCGGGCAGGGAAGCCGATACGCAGTATTTT. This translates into CASSYSGREADTQYF.